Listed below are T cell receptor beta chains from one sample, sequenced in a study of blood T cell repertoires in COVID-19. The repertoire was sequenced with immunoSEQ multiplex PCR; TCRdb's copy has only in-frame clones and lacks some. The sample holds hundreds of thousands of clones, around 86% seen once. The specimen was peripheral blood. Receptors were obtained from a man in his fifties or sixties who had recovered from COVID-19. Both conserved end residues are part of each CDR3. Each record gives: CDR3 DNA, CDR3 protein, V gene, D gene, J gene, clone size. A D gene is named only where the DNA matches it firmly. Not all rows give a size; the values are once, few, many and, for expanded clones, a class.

TGTGCCAGCAGTCAGGGACAGGGGTTCTACGAGCAGTACTTC CASSQGQGFYEQYF TRBV6-6 TRBD1 TRBJ2-7 .
TGTGCCAGCAGCGTCCAAGTGGACACTAAGGAGACCCAGTACTTC CASSVQVDTKETQYF TRBV9 . TRBJ2-5 .
TGTGCCAGTAGATTAGACAGTTACAATGAGCAGTTCTTC CASRLDSYNEQFF TRBV19 . TRBJ2-1 .
TGTGCCAGTAGTCAGGGGTTCGCGAACACCGGGGAGCTGTTTTTT CASSQGFANTGELFF TRBV2 . TRBJ2-2 .
TGTGCCACCAGTGATAACGGGGGTGAAGCTTTCTTT CATSDNGGEAFF TRBV24-1 . TRBJ1-1 .
TGTGCCAGCAGTTTATCGTCCGGGACTAGCTTCAGTTACGAGCAGTACTTC CASSLSSGTSFSYEQYF TRBV27 TRBD2 TRBJ2-7 .
TGTGCCAGCAGCTTAGGGGGACAGGGAGGGACCGGGACCATATATTTT CASSLGGQGGTGTIYF TRBV7-2 TRBD1 TRBJ1-3 .
TGTGCCAGCAGCGTAGCCCCTTTAGGGGGCTACGAGCAGTACTTC CASSVAPLGGYEQYF TRBV9 . TRBJ2-7 .
TGTGCCAGCAGTTTAATACAGGGCTATGGCTACACCTTC CASSLIQGYGYTF TRBV27 . TRBJ1-2 .
TGTGCCACCAGTGATTTGGGACAGTTCTCCTACAATGAGCAGTTCTTC CATSDLGQFSYNEQFF TRBV24-1 . TRBJ2-1 .
TGTGCCAGCAGCAGGATAGGGACAGGAGACAACCTGGACTATGGCTACACCTTC CASSRIGTGDNLDYGYTF TRBV5-6 TRBD1 TRBJ1-2 .
TGTGCCAGCAGCTCGGGAGGGAGGCCCCAGCATTTT CASSSGGRPQHF TRBV7-9 . TRBJ1-5 once
TGCGCCAGCAAAATCCTAGCGGGAGGGAGCGGGGAGCTGTTTTTT CASKILAGGSGELFF TRBV5-1 TRBD2 TRBJ2-2 .
TGTGCCAGCAGTGAAAGGGAGACAGGGAGCAGGGATACGCAGTATTTT CASSERETGSRDTQYF TRBV6-1 TRBD1 TRBJ2-3 .